The T cell receptor (beta chain) described here comes from a study of early T cells in non-severe SARS-CoV-2 infection. Study details: Unsorted whole blood bulk RNA was sequenced, with unpaired chains.

Unique molecular identifiers were affixed to single, distinct cDNA molecules. TCRdb re-analysed the 5' RACE reads in MiXCR, keeping a single row per CDR3 protein. The sample includes roughly 52,000 distinct CDR3 sequences, around 6% seen only once; the top ten take roughly 2.8%. This clonotype was counted many times. The CDR3 consists of 16 residues. Germline CDR1 reads SGHRS; CDR2 reads YFSETQ. The V end lost 3 bases, the J end lost 2 bases, and 16 bases lay between the germline ends. The sequence derives from an adult who was a healthcare worker with PCR-confirmed SARS-CoV-2 infection or an uninfected control (not recorded which). Source: whole blood, taken at baseline. The chain links TRBV5-1 to TRBJ2-3; possibly TRBD2 for D (6 bases). As DNA, the CDR3 is TGCGCCAGCAGCTGGGGACTTGCGACTTCCACAGATACGCAGTATTTT. It translates to CASSWGLATSTDTQYF.